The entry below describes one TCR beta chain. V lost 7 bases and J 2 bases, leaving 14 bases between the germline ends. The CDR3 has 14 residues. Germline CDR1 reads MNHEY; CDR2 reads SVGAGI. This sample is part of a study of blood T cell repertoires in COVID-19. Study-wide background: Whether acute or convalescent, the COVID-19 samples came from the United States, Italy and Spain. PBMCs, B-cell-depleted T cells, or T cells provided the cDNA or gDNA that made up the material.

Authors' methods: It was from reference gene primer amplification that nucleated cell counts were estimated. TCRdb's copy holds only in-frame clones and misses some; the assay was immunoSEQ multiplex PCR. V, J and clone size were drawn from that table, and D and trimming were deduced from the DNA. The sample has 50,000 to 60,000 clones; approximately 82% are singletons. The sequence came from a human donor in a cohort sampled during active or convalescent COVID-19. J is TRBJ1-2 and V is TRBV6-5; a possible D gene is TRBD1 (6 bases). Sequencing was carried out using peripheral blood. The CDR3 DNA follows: TGTGCCAGCAAAGAGGGAGGGGGGAACTATGGCTACACCTTC. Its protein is CASKEGGGNYGYTF.